This passage covers 17 T cell receptor beta chains from one sample sequenced in a study of T cells after yellow fever vaccination. TCRdb independently ran MiXCR on the 5' RACE reads; one entry per CDR3 protein. This table has 50,000 to 75,000 distinct CDR3 sequences, 5.7% appearing once. The source material was PBMCs, either bulk or a sorted T-cell subset (CD4+, CD8+, memory, or dextramer-sorted; not recorded which), sampled on the day of the yellow fever booster vaccination. The source of these receptors is a man between 18 and 29 years old who received the YFV17D yellow fever vaccine.

This clonotype came up many times. The gene calls are TRBV11-1 and TRBJ2-1, with TRBD2 matching 9 bases. The ends lost 4 bases at V and 4 bases at J; junction bases unmatched: 23. The CDR3 runs to 21 residues. Germline assignment: CDR1 SGHAT and CDR2 FQDESV (reference sequence). DNA for the CDR3: TGTGCCAGCAGCTCACCAAGGCCCGGGACAGATCTAGCGGGGACTTACAATGAGCAGTTCTTC. Its translation is CASSSPRPGTDLAGTYNEQFF.

This clonotype has at least ten counts. V and J are TRBV7-2 and TRBJ2-1; TRBD1 is a possible D gene (6 bases). Germline V lookup: CDR1 SGHTA, CDR2 FQGNSA. The CDR3 covers 17 residues. The germline V and J ends were trimmed by 5 bases and 5 bases, with 22 bases remaining between them. DNA of the CDR3: TGTGCCAGCAGCCGAGATCAGGGGATCTACCAGGACAATGAGCAGTTCTTC. It codes for CASSRDQGIYQDNEQFF.

The sample holds many counts of this clonotype. This chain links TRBV7-2 with TRBJ2-4; D might be TRBD1 (6 bases). CDR3 length: 16 amino acids. The V end lost 1 base, the J end lost 1 base, and 11 bases lay between the germline ends. Germline CDR1 and CDR2: SGHTA and FQGNSA. The CDR3 DNA reads TGTGCCAGCAGCTTAGATTTGGGACACGCCAAAAACATTCAGTACTTC. Translated: CASSLDLGHAKNIQYF.

The J gene is TRBJ2-1, the V gene TRBV4-3; D gene uncertain. The CDR3 totals 16 residues. The V end was cut by 0 bases, the J end by 3 bases, with 12 bases between. CDR1 is LGHNA, CDR2 YSLEER, per germline. CDR3: CASSQDWLEDYNEQFF. DNA for the CDR3: TGCGCCAGCAGCCAAGACTGGCTAGAGGACTACAATGAGCAGTTCTTC.

This clonotype appeared many times. This chain joins TRBV15 and TRBJ2-4; tentative D call: TRBD1 (6 bases). Germline V gives CDR1 LNHNV, CDR2 YYDKDF (reference sequence). This CDR3 is 16 amino acids long. V was clipped by 0 bases and J by 11 bases, with 20 bases between them. The CDR3, as DNA: TGTGCCACCAGCAGAGATCCTGGCAGGGGCGTCAATTTTCAGTACTTC. This encodes CATSRDPGRGVNFQYF.

This clonotype was counted at least ten times. The chain employs TRBV20-1 and TRBJ2-5, with 7 positions matching TRBD2. The CDR3 covers 13 residues. Germline V lookup: CDR1 DFQATT, CDR2 SNEGSKA (reference sequence). J was trimmed by 4 bases and V by 5 bases; bases with no gene match: 7. The CDR3 spells CSAFDRGGETQYF. The CDR3 coding sequence is TGCAGTGCTTTCGACCGCGGGGGAGAGACCCAGTACTTC.

This clonotype was detected a few times. DNA of the CDR3: TGCGCCAGCAGCCGGTCCGGGACAGCAGGATACGAGCAGTACTTC. It translates to CASSRSGTAGYEQYF. This chain joins TRBV4-1 and TRBJ2-7; 7 nucleotides align to TRBD1. V was clipped by 4 bases and J by 4 bases; unmatched bases: 10. Germline V CDR1 and CDR2: MGHRA, YSYEKL. This CDR3 contains 15 residues.

The sample holds a few counts of this clonotype. The chain links TRBV20-1 to TRBJ2-1; no definite D call. CDR1 and CDR2 (germline): DFQATT, SNEGSKA (reference sequence). The CDR3 is 15 amino acids. V gave up 0 bases and J gave up 4 bases, with 13 bases separating them. CDR3 residues: CSARDGRFVYNEQFF. In nucleotides, the CDR3 is TGCAGTGCTAGAGACGGCAGGTTCGTTTACAATGAGCAGTTCTTC.

This clonotype was seen repeatedly, ten times or more. The rearrangement joins TRBV29-1 to TRBJ2-4; 9 bases align to TRBD1. The V segment lost 7 bases and the J segment 0 bases; nucleotides outside the gene matches: 16. This CDR3 is built from 18 residues. In germline, CDR1 is SQVTM, CDR2 ANQGSEA. The CDR3 bases are TGCAGCGCCGAGGGTATCGCGGGACAGGGTCTAGCCAAAAACATTCAGTACTTC. This codes for CSAEGIAGQGLAKNIQYF.

This clonotype has a handful of counts. The chain employs TRBV7-2 and TRBJ1-4, with 8 bases fitting TRBD1. This CDR3 has 14 residues. V dropped 5 bases and J dropped 4; count of bases not matched to a gene: 3. Germline CDR1 SGHTA, CDR2 FQGNSA. The chain's CDR3 is CASSPDRVNEKLFF. In nucleotides, the CDR3 is TGTGCCAGCAGCCCGGACAGGGTTAATGAAAAACTGTTTTTT.

The J gene is TRBJ2-2, the V gene TRBV6-1; D is perhaps TRBD2 (5 bases). V lost 3 bases and J lost 0, with 11 bases in between. CDR1 and CDR2 (germline): MNHNS, SASEGT. The CDR3 has 16 residues. CDR3 sequence reads: CASSDPLAANTGELFF. In DNA form, the CDR3 reads TGTGCCAGCAGTGATCCGCTAGCCGCGAACACCGGGGAGCTGTTTTTT.

The rearrangement uses TRBV5-1 and TRBJ2-2; D possibly corresponds to TRBD1 (6 bases). Deletions cut 4 bases from V and 2 bases from J, with 15 bases between. Germline CDR1 is SGHRS and CDR2 is YFSETQ. The CDR3 is 16 amino acids. The CDR3 coding sequence is TGCGCCAGCAGCACCGCACAGGGAGATAACACCGGGGAGCTGTTTTTT. Its translation is CASSTAQGDNTGELFF.

V is TRBV6-2 or TRBV6-3 and J is TRBJ2-2; D is ambiguous. The V end lost 4 bases, the J end lost 2 bases, and 8 bases lay between the germline ends. Germline CDR1 and CDR2: MNHEY and SVGEGT. The CDR3 is made up of 14 amino acids. The CDR3 here is CASSFTANTGELFF. CDR3 in DNA: TGTGCCAGCAGTTTCACAGCCAACACCGGGGAGCTGTTTTTT.

This clonotype was seen a single time. V usage is TRBV7-9 and J usage is TRBJ2-2; D possibly corresponds to TRBD2 (6 bases). Trimming cost V 5 bases and J 8 bases, with 27 bases left between them. This CDR3 contains 18 residues. Germline CDR1 and CDR2: SEHNR and FQNEAQ (reference sequence). The CDR3 here is CASSQDQLLAPAGGELFF. The CDR3 coding sequence is TGTGCCAGCAGCCAAGACCAACTTCTAGCGCCGGCCGGAGGGGAGCTGTTTTTT. The complete variable domain, with remaining parts taken from reference TRBV7-9 and TRBJ2-2, reads DTGVSQNPRHKITKRGQNVTFRCDPISEHNRLYWYRQTLGQGPEFLTYFQNEAQLEKSRLLSDRFSAERPKGSFSTLEIQRTEQGDSAMYLCASSQDQLLAPAGGELFFGEGSRLTVL.

This clonotype was detected ten times or more. This chain joins TRBV2 and TRBJ2-6; the D gene could be TRBD1 or TRBD2 (5 bases each). Germline lookup yields CDR1 SNHLY and CDR2 FYNNEI. With 4 bases removed from V and 2 bases from J, the gap between germline ends came to 12 bases. The CDR3 is made up of 16 amino acids. In nucleotides, the CDR3 is TGTGCCAGCAGTGTTGGTGTGGGGGCTGGGGCCAACGTCCTGACTTTC. Its translation is CASSVGVGAGANVLTF. Together with reference TRBV2 and TRBJ2-6, the CDR3 gives the full variable domain: EPEVTQTPSHQVTQMGQEVILRCVPISNHLYFYWYRQILGQKVEFLVSFYNNEISEKSEIFDDQFSVERPDGSNFTLKIRSTKLEDSAMYFCASSVGVGAGANVLTFGAGSRLTVL.

This clonotype has only a few counts. DNA of the CDR3: TGTGCCAGCAGCTTACCGGGGGGGATAAAGACCCAGTACTTC. Translation: CASSLPGGIKTQYF. The chain employs TRBV7-9 and TRBJ2-5; 8 bases are shared with TRBD2. Trimming cost V 2 bases and J 6 bases; bases outside gene matches: 5. The CDR3 loop spans 14 amino acids. Germline loops: CDR1 SEHNR, CDR2 FQNEAQ (reference sequence).

The table lists this clonotype with many counts. This rearrangement joins TRBV6-5 to TRBJ2-7, with TRBD1 matching over 11 bases. The CDR3 spans 12 residues. Germline V gives CDR1 MNHEY, CDR2 SVGAGI. The CDR3 loop reads CSRTGGTYEQYF. DNA for the CDR3: TGTTCCCGGACAGGGGGCACCTACGAGCAGTACTTC.